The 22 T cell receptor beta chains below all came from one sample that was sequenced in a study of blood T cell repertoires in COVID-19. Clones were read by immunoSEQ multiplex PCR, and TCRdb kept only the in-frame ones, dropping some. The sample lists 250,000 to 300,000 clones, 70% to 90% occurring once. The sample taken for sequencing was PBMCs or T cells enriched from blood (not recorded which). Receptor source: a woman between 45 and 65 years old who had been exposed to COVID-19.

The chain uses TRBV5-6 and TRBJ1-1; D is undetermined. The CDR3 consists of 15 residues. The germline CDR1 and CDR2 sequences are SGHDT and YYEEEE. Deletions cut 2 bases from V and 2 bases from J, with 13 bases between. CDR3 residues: CASSFPTGRNTEAFF. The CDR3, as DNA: TGTGCCAGCAGCTTTCCCACGGGGAGAAACACTGAAGCTTTCTTT.

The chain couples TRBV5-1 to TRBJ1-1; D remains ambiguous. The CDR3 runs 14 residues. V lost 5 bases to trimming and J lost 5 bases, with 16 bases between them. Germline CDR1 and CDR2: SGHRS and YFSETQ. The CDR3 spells CASRPRLERTEAFF. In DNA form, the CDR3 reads TGCGCCAGCAGACCTCGACTTGAGAGGACTGAAGCTTTCTTT.

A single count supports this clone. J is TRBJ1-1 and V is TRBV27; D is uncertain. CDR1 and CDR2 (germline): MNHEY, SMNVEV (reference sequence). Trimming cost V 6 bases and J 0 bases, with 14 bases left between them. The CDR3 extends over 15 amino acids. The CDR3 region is CASSRRGRVNTEAFF. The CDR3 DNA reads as TGTGCCAGCAGCCGGCGCGGGAGGGTGAACACTGAAGCTTTCTTT.

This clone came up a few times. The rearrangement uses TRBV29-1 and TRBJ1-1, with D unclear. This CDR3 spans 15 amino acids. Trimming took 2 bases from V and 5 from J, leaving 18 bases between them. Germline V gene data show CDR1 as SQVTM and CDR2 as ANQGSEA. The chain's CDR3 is CSVEYLSRWFTEAFF. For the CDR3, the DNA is TGCAGCGTTGAATATTTATCCCGGTGGTTTACTGAAGCTTTCTTT.

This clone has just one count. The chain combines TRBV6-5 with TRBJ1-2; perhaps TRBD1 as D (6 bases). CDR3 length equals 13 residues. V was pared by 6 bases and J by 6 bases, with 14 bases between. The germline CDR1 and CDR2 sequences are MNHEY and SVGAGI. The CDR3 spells CASRTTGTHGYTF. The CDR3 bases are TGTGCCAGCAGAACAACAGGGACACATGGCTACACCTTC.

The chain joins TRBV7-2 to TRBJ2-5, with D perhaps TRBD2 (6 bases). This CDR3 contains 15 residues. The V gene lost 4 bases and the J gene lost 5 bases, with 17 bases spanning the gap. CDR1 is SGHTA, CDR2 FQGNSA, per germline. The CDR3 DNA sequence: TGTGCCAGCAGCTCCAGGGACTCCGACGTGGAGACCCAGTACTTC. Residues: CASSSRDSDVETQYF.

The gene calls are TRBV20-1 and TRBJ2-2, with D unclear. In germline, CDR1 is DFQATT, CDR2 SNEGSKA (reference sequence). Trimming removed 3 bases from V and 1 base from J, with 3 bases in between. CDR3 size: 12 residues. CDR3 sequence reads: CSASQNTGELFF. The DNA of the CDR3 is TGCAGTGCTAGTCAGAACACCGGGGAGCTGTTTTTT.

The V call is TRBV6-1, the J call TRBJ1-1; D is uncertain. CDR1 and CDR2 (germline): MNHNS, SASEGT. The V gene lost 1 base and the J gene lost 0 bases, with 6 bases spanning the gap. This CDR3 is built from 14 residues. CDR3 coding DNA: TGTGCCAGCAGTGAAGGAGCTTTGAACACTGAAGCTTTCTTT. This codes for CASSEGALNTEAFF.

The CDR3 here is CASAIQGPGEAFF. DNA for the CDR3: TGTGCCAGCGCAATACAGGGGCCTGGAGAAGCTTTCTTT. The V gene is TRBV28, the J gene TRBJ1-1; 7 bases line up with TRBD1. CDR1 is MDHEN and CDR2 is SYDVKM in the germline V gene. V lost 8 bases and J lost 8; bases outside the gene matches: 11. The CDR3 is made up of 13 amino acids.

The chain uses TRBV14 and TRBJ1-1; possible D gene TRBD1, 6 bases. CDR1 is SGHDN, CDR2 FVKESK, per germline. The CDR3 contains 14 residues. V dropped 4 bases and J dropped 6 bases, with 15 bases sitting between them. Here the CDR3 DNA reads TGTGCCAGCAGCCGGTACAGGGAAATCGCTGAAGCTTTCTTT. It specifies CASSRYREIAEAFF.

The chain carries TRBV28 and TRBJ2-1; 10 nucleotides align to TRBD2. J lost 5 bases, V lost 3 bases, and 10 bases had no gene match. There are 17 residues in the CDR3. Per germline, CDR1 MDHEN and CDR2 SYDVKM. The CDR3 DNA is TGTGCCAGCAGTTTTAGGGCTAGCGGGGGCCGAGACAATGAGCAGTTCTTC. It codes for CASSFRASGGRDNEQFF. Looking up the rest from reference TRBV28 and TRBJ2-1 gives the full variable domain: DVKVTQSSRYLVKRTGEKVFLECVQDMDHENMFWYRQDPGLGLRLIYFSYDVKMKEKGDIPEGYSVSREKKERFSLILESASTNQTSMYLCASSFRASGGRDNEQFFGPGTRLTVL.

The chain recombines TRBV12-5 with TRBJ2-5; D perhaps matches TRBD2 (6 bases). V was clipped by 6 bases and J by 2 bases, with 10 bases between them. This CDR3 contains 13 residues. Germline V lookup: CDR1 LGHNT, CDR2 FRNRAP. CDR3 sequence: CASGVGLQETQYF. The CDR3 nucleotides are TGTGCTAGTGGGGTGGGACTGCAAGAGACCCAGTACTTC.

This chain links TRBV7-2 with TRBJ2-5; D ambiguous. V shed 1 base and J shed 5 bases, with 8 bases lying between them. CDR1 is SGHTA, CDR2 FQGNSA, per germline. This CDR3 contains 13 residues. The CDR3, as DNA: TGTGCCAGCAGCTTAGTTGGCCCTGAGACCCAGTACTTC. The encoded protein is CASSLVGPETQYF.

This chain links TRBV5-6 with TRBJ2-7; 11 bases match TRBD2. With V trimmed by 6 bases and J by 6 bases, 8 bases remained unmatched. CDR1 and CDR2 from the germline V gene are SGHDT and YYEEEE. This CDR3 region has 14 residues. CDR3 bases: TGTGCCAGCATCATTAGCGGGGGGGCCGGCGAGCAGTACTTC. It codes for CASIISGGAGEQYF.

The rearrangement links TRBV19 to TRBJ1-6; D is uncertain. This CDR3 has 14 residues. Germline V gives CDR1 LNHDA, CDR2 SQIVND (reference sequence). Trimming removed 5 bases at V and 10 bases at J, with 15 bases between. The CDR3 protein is CASSSTGRESPLHF. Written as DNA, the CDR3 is TGTGCCAGTAGTTCAACGGGGAGGGAGTCACCCCTCCACTTT.

DNA of the CDR3: TGTGCCAGCAGCTTAGACAGCGGTGGTGACAATGAGCAGTTCTTC. It yields the protein CASSLDSGGDNEQFF. V is TRBV7-8 and J is TRBJ2-1, with D possibly TRBD2 on 5 matching bases. CDR3 size: 15 residues. Germline CDR1 SGHVS, CDR2 FQNEAQ. V dropped 1 base and J dropped 5 bases, with 12 bases sitting between them. Full variable domain (rest looked up from reference TRBV7-8 and TRBJ2-1): GAGVSQSPRYKVAKRGQDVALRCDPISGHVSLFWYQQALGQGPEFLTYFQNEAQLDKSGLPSDRFFAERPEGSVSTLKIQRTQQEDSAVYLCASSLDSGGDNEQFFGPGTRLTVL.

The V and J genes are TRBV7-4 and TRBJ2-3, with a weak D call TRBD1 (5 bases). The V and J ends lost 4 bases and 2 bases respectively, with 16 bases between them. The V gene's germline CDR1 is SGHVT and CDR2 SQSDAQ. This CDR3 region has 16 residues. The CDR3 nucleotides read TGTGCCAGCAGCTCGGACGTCCAGGGAAACACAGATACGCAGTATTTT. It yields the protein CASSSDVQGNTDTQYF.

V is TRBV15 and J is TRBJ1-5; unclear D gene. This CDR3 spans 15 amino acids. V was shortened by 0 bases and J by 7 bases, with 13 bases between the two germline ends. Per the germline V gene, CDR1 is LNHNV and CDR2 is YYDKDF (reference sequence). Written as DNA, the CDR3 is TGTGCCACCAGCAGAGATAAAGGGTCGGGGCAGCCCCAGCATTTT. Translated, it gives CATSRDKGSGQPQHF.

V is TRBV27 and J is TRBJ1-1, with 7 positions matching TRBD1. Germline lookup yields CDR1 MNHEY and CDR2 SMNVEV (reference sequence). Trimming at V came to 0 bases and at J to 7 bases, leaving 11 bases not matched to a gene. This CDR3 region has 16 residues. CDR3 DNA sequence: TGTGCCAGCAGTTTATCGCCTGCACAGGGGTACGGTGAAGCTTTCTTT. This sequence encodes CASSLSPAQGYGEAFF.

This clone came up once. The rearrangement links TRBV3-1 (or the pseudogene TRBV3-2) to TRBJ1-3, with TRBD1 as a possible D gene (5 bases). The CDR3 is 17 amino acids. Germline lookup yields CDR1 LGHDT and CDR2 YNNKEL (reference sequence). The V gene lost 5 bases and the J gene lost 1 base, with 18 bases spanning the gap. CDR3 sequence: CASSSDMDMGSGNTIYF. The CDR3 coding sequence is TGTGCCAGCAGCTCCGATATGGACATGGGATCTGGAAACACCATATATTTT.

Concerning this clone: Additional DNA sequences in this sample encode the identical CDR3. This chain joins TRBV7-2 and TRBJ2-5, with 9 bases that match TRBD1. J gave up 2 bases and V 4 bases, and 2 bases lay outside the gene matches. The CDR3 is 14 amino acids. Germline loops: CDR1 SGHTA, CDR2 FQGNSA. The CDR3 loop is CASSSGQGQETQYF. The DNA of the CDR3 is TGTGCCAGCAGCTCGGGACAGGGACAAGAGACCCAGTACTTC.

CDR3 loop: CASSWWGQGILTEAFF. As DNA, the CDR3 is TGTGCCAGCAGCTGGTGGGGACAGGGTATCCTCACTGAAGCTTTCTTT. The chain uses TRBV5-8 and TRBJ1-1; 9 nucleotides match TRBD1. From germline, CDR1 is SGHTS and CDR2 YDEGEE. The CDR3 is made up of 16 amino acids. V was clipped by 3 bases and J by 4 bases; unmatched bases: 10.